One and the same sample provided the 3 T cell receptor beta chains below, sequenced in a study of T cell responses to AZD1222 COVID-19 vaccine. This table comes from immunoSEQ multiplex PCR, and its TCRdb copy is limited to in-frame clones, with some not included. The top ten hold around 0.85% of the sample, which has 150,000 or so clones, 93% seen once. The specimen comprised peripheral blood, sampled on day 0 of MenACWY control vaccination. Receptor source: an adult in good health.

The rearrangement joins TRBV11-2 to TRBJ1-1; D perhaps matches TRBD1 (5 bases). Germline V lookup: CDR1 SGHAT, CDR2 FQNNGV. Trimming pared 0 bases from V and 4 bases from J, leaving 9 bases between. This CDR3 contains 14 residues. CDR3 region: CASSLERGGTEAFF. Written as DNA, the CDR3 is TGTGCCAGCAGCTTAGAAAGGGGTGGCACTGAAGCTTTCTTT.

This chain uses TRBV5-8 with TRBJ2-1; 7 nucleotides match TRBD1. CDR3 length equals 15 residues. The ends lost 4 bases at V and 0 bases at J; junction bases unmatched: 4. Germline lookup yields CDR1 SGHTS and CDR2 YDEGEE. DNA of the CDR3: TGTGCCAGCAGCCCCAGGGGGAGCTCCTACAATGAGCAGTTCTTC. It yields the protein CASSPRGSSYNEQFF.

V gene TRBV9 combines with J gene TRBJ1-6; D remains ambiguous. Germline values: CDR1 SGDLS, CDR2 YYNGEE. This CDR3 comprises 14 residues. Trimming removed 3 bases at V and 9 bases at J, with 13 bases between. For the CDR3, the DNA is TGTGCCAGCAGCGGCCTCCCCGGGAGTTCACCCCTCCACTTT. The encoded protein is CASSGLPGSSPLHF.